This entry features one T cell receptor (beta chain) sequence. The data were produced by immunoSEQ multiplex PCR, yet TCRdb's version contains in-frame clones alone and is incomplete. This sample has tens of thousands of clones, with roughly 78% found just once. The sample originates from a study of control samples from healthy donors and cancer patients. This clonotype was sampled from a woman between 55 and 75 years old in good health. Sequencing was done on a sample of blood.

The CDR3 DNA reads as TGCGCCAGCAGCCAAGCGGGAACGAGCACAGATACGCAGTATTTT. Its protein is CASSQAGTSTDTQYF. The chain uses TRBV10-1 and TRBJ2-3; TRBD2 aligns across 7 bases. The CDR3 has 15 amino acids. The germline gives CDR1 WNHNN, CDR2 SYGVQD (reference sequence). V lost 6 bases and J lost 0; bases outside the gene matches: 6.